One T cell receptor (beta chain) is described in this entry. Its antigen remains unidentified. The source of the sample is a study of Tregs in tolerant kidney transplant recipients. Whole-study context: Recipients received nonmyeloablative bone marrow transplants from related graft donors, with transient mixed chimerism.

Study results and caveats: For some patients, primers changed over time, blocking nucleotide-level comparison. Antigen-driven expansion was suggested because donor-specific Tregs expanded more than all Tregs in tolerant patients.

Unstimulated regulatory T cells (CD4+CD25+CD127-), CD4+CD25- non-regulatory cells, CD4 and CD8 cells were FACS-sorted from thawed PBMCs. The V end was cut by 4 bases, the J end by 3 bases, with 10 bases between. The CDR3 is 14 amino acids. Germline V gene data show CDR1 as SNHLY and CDR2 as FYNNEI. Repertoires were generated with immunoSEQ multiplex PCR, while TCRdb's copy carries only in-frame clones and drops some. Of about 87,000 clones listed, approximately 94% are singletons. The J gene is TRBJ1-5, the V gene TRBV2; D is possibly TRBD1 (5 bases). Sequenced material: CD4+ T cells from blood, taken before the transplant. The sequence was obtained from a human donor who received a combined kidney and bone marrow transplant. The CDR3 spells CASSVQGFNQPQHF. Here the CDR3 DNA reads TGTGCCAGCAGTGTCCAGGGATTCAATCAGCCCCAGCATTTT.